This entry is about one T cell receptor beta chain. Its target is unknown. This record comes from a study of radiotherapy plus CTLA-4 blockade in lung cancer. Overall study findings and caveats: TCR clones from tumors expanded in blood after radiotherapy plus ipilimumab.

Data came from immunoSEQ multiplex PCR; TCRdb stores just in-frame clones and leaves some out. The data show 90,000 to 130,000 clones, 70% to 85% seen once. V lost 8 bases, J lost 5 bases, and 7 bases stayed unmatched. The CDR3 length is 14 residues. Germline-derived CDR1 and CDR2 are SNHLY and FYNNEI. The source is a human donor with non-small cell lung cancer that progressed on radiotherapy plus ipilimumab. Some clones in this sample may be carry-over from other donors' samples. Sample: peripheral blood, taken from a patient treated with radiotherapy plus ipilimumab. This chain uses TRBV2 with TRBJ2-5; TRBD2 matches 11 bases. The CDR3 protein is CASSDSGGGETQYF. CDR3 DNA sequence: TGTGCCAGCTCAGATAGCGGGGGGGGCGAGACCCAGTACTTC.